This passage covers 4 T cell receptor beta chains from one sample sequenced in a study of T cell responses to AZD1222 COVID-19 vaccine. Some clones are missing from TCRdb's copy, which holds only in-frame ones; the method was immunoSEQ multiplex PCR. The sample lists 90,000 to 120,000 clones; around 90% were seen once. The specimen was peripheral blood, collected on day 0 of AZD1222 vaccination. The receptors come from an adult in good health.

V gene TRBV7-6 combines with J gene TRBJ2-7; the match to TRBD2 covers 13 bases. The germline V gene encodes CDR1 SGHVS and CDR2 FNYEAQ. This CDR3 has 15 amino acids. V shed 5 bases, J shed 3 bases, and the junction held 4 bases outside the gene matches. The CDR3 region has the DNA TGTGCCAGCAGCCTCGGGACTAGCGGGATCTACGAGCAGTACTTC. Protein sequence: CASSLGTSGIYEQYF. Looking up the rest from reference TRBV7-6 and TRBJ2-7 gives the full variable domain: GAGVSQSPRYKVTKRGQDVALRCDPISGHVSLYWYRQALGQGPEFLTYFNYEAQQDKSGLPNDRFSAERPEGSISTLTIQRTEQRDSAMYRCASSLGTSGIYEQYFGPGTRLTVT.

The CDR3 DNA follows: TGTGCCACCAGTGACCCTGGTGGGGCCGGGGAGCTGTTTTTT. As protein: CATSDPGGAGELFF. The genes are TRBV24-1 and TRBJ2-2; D remains unclear. The CDR3 contains 14 residues. Trimming stripped 4 bases from V and 6 bases from J, with 11 bases between. The germline CDR1 and CDR2 sequences are KGHDR and SFDVKD.

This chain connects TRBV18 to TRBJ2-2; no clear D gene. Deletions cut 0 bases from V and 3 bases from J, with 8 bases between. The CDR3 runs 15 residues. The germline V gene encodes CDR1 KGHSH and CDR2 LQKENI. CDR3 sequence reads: CASSPPGRDTGELFF. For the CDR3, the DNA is TGTGCCAGCTCACCACCAGGAAGAGACACCGGGGAGCTGTTTTTT. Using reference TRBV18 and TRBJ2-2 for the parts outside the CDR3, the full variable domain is NAGVMQNPRHLVRRRGQEARLRCSPMKGHSHVYWYRQLPEEGLKFMVYLQKENIIDESGMPKERFSAEFPKEGPSILRIQQVVRGDSAAYFCASSPPGRDTGELFFGEGSRLTVL.

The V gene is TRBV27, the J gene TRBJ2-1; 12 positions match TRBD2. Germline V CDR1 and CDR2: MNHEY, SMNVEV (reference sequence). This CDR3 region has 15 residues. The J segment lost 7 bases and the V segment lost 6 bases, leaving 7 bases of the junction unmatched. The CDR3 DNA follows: TGTGCCAGCAGGGGTAGACTAGCGGGAGAAAATGAGCAGTTCTTC. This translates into CASRGRLAGENEQFF.